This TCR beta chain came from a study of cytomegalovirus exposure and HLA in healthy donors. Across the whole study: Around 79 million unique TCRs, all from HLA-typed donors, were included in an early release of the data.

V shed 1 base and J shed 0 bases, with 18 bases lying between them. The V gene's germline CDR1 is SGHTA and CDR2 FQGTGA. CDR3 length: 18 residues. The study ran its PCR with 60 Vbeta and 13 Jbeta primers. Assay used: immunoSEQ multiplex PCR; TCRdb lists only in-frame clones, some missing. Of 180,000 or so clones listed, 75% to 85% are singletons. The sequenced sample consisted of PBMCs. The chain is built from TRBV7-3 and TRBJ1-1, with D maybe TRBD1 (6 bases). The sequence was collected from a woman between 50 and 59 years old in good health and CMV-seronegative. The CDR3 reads CASSLKGQGTPMNTEAFF. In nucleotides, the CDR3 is TGTGCCAGCAGCTTAAAAGGGCAGGGGACCCCCATGAACACTGAAGCTTTCTTT.